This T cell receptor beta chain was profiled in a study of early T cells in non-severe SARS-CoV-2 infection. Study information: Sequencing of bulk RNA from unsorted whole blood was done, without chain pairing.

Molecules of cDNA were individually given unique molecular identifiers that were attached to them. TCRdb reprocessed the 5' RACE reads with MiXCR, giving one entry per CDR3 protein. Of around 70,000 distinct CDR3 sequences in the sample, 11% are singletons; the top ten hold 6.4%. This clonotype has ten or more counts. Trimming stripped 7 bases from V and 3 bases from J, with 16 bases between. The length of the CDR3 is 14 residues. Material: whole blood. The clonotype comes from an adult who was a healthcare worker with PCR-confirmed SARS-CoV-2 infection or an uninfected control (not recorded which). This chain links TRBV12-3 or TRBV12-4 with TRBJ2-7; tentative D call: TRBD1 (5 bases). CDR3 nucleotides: TGTGCCAGCACCATAGGTTTTCAGGGCTACGAGCAGTACTTC. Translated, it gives CASTIGFQGYEQYF.